The rows below give T cell receptor beta chains drawn from one sample of a study of T cell responses to AZD1222 COVID-19 vaccine. This table comes from immunoSEQ multiplex PCR, and its TCRdb copy is limited to in-frame clones, with some not included. The data hold about 130,000 clones, with 88% observed a single time. This specimen consisted of peripheral blood, obtained on day 0 of AZD1222 vaccination. These TCRs come from an adult in good health. Both conserved end residues are part of each CDR3. Fields, in order: J gene, clone size, D gene, V gene, CDR3 DNA, CDR3 protein. D genes are given only for firm matches. Expanded clones are given a class, and other clones once, few, many or no size at all.

TRBJ2-7,-,-,TRBV5-1,TGCGCCAGCAGCCACGACCAGTCCTACGAGCAGTACTTC,CASSHDQSYEQYF
TRBJ1-5,once,-,TRBV2,TGTGCCAGCAGGCTACCAGGGATGGGCAATCAGCCCCAGCATTTT,CASRLPGMGNQPQHF
TRBJ1-5,-,-,TRBV28,TGTGCCAGCAGTTTATCTTTGCTCGGGGGTCAGCCCCAGCATTTT,CASSLSLLGGQPQHF
TRBJ1-2,-,-,TRBV3-1/TRBV3-2,TGTGCCAGCAGCTCGGGAAGGGTGGGCTATGGCTACACCTTC,CASSSGRVGYGYTF
TRBJ2-7,-,-,TRBV18,TGTGCCAGCTCACGGGGGGACGAGCAGTACTTC,CASSRGDEQYF
TRBJ2-7,few,-,TRBV7-2,TGTGCCAGCAGCTTAGTTCCAGCCGAGCAGTACTTC,CASSLVPAEQYF
TRBJ1-3,-,-,TRBV3-1/TRBV3-2,TGTGCCAGCAGCCAAGAACCCACAGGATTAAACACCATATATTTT,CASSQEPTGLNTIYF
TRBJ1-2,-,-,TRBV29-1,TGCAGCCTTACTGGGCCGGGTGGCTACACCTTC,CSLTGPGGYTF
TRBJ2-5,-,TRBD2,TRBV7-3,TGTGCCAGCAGCTATAGCGGGGGGGTCAGGGAGACCCAGTACTTC,CASSYSGGVRETQYF
TRBJ2-1,-,TRBD2,TRBV5-5,TGTGCCAGCAGCTTCGGGACTAGCGTTGAGCAGTTCTTC,CASSFGTSVEQFF
TRBJ1-1,-,TRBD1,TRBV2,TGTGCCAGCAGTGTGGACAGGGTTCCGAACACTGAAGCTTTCTTT,CASSVDRVPNTEAFF
TRBJ1-1,-,-,TRBV9,TGTGCCAGCAGCGCTAGCCCGCTTACAGGTGATACTGAAGCTTTCTTT,CASSASPLTGDTEAFF
TRBJ1-2,-,-,TRBV7-9,TGTGCCAGCAGCTTTTCACAGGGCGGGAATGGCTACACCTTC,CASSFSQGGNGYTF
TRBJ2-7,few,-,TRBV7-9,TGTGCCAGCAGCTTGGTGACAGCGGAGCAGTACTTC,CASSLVTAEQYF
TRBJ1-2,-,-,TRBV28,TGTGCCAGCGCTGGGGGGCACAGCTATGGCTACACCTTC,CASAGGHSYGYTF